This T cell receptor beta chain appears in the sequencing data of a study of regulatory T cells in long-lasting Graves disease. Arm-PCR of CDR3 regions with iRepertoire HTBI primers generated TCR beta libraries. TCRdb re-derived calls from the multiplex PCR reads in MiXCR, one entry per CDR3 protein. The sample yields roughly 450,000 distinct CDR3 sequences, about a quarter seen once. The CDR3 extends over 16 amino acids. CDR1 is KGHSH, CDR2 LQKENI, per germline. The time point here: persistent/refractory GD, antithyroid drugs over 5 years with positive TRAb. Making the TCR library involved RNA that had been extracted from PBMCs. On this clonotype: The junction shows a germline mismatch at one end, possibly a read error.

The sample consisted of peripheral blood mononuclear cells (PBMCs), taken when the disease was refractory, from a patient treated with antithyroid drugs. The clonotype was recovered from a female donor with Graves disease. This chain links TRBV18 with TRBJ2-7, with 11 bases identical to TRBD2. This chain's CDR3 is CTSSPPTLAGATEQYF. CDR3 DNA: TGTACCAGCTCACCACCCACACTAGCGGGAGCTACGGAGCAGTACTTC.